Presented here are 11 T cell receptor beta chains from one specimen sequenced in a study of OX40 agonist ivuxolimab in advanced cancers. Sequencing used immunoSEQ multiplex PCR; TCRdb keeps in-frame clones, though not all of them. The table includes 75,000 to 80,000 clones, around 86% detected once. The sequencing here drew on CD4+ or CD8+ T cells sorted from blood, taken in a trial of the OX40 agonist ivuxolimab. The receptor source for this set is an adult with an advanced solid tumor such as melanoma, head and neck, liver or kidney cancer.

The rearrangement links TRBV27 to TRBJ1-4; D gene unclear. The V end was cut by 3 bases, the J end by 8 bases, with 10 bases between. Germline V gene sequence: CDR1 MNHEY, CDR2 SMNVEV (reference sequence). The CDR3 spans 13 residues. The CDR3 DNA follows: TGTGCCAGCAGTTTCAACCCAAGCGAAAAACTGTTTTTT. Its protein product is CASSFNPSEKLFF.

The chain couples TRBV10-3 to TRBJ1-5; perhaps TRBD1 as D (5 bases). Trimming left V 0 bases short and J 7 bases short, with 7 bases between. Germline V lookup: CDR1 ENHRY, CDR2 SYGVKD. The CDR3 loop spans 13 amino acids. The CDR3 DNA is TGTGCCATCAGTGAGTCGGGGGGGCAGCCCCAGCATTTT. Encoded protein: CAISESGGQPQHF.

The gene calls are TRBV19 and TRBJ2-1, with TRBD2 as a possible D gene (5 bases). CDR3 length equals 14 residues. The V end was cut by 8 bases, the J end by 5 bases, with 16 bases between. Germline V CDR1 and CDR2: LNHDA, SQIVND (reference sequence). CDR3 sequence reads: CASVDPGINNEQFF. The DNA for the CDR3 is TGTGCCAGTGTAGATCCGGGAATAAACAATGAGCAGTTCTTC.

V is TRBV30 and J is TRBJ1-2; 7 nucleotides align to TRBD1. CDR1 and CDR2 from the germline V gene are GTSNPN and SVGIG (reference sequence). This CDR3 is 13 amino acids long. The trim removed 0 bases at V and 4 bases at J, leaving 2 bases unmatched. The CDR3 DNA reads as TGTGCCTGGAGTGTTACAGGGGTCTATGGCTACACCTTC. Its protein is CAWSVTGVYGYTF.

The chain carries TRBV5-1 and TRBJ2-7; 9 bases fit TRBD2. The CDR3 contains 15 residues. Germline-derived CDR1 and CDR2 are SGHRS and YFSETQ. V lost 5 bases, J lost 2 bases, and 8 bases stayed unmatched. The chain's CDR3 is CASRPGLAAAYEQYF. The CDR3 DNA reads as TGCGCCAGCAGGCCGGGACTAGCCGCTGCCTACGAGCAGTACTTC.

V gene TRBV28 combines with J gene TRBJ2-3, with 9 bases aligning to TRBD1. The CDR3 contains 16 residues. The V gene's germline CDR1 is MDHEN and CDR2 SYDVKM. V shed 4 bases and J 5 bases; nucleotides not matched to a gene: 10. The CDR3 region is CASSSRDRVLGDTQYF. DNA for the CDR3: TGTGCCAGCAGTTCCCGGGACAGGGTCTTGGGAGATACGCAGTATTTT.

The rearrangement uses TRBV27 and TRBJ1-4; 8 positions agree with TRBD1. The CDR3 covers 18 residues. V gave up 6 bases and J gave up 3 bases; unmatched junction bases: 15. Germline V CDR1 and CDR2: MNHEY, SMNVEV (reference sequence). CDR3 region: CASRPLQGALVANEKLFF. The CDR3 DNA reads TGTGCCAGCAGACCTCTCCAGGGGGCCCTAGTAGCTAATGAAAAACTGTTTTTT.

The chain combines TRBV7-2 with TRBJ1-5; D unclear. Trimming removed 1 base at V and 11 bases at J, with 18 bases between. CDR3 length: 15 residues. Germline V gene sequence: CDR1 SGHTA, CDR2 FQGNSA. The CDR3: CASSLVGVRSKAQHF. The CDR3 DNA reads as TGTGCCAGCAGCTTAGTAGGAGTTAGGAGTAAGGCCCAGCATTTT.

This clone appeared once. CDR3 loop: CASRGTLRGEKLFF. The DNA for the CDR3 is TGTGCCAGCAGGGGGACACTCCGGGGTGAAAAACTGTTTTTT. The V and J genes are TRBV28 and TRBJ1-4; D possibly corresponds to TRBD1 (6 bases). The length of the CDR3 is 14 residues. Trimming shortened V by 6 bases and J by 7 bases, and 15 bases separated the two germline ends. The germline V gene has CDR1 MDHEN and CDR2 SYDVKM.

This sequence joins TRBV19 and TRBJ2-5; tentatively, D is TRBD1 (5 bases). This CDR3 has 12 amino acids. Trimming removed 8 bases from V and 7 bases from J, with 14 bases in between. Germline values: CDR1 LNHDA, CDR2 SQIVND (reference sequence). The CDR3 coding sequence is TGTGCCAGTTCAGAAGGGGATGCGACCCAGTACTTC. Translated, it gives CASSEGDATQYF.

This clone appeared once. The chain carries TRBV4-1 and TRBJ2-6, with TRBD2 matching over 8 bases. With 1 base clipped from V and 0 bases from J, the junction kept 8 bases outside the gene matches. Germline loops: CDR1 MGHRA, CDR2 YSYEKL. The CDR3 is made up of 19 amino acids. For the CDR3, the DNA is TGCGCCAGCAGCCAAGCGGGGGGGAATCGTGGCTCTGGGGCCAACGTCCTGACTTTC. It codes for CASSQAGGNRGSGANVLTF.